These 4 T cell receptor beta chains were all obtained from the same sample, sequenced in a study of glioma-infiltrating T cells after dendritic cell vaccination. The method was immunoSEQ multiplex PCR; TCRdb's version includes in-frame clones alone and lacks a portion of them. The data show approximately 90,000 clones, with more than 75% seen just once and roughly 2.9% held by the top ten. Here the sequenced sample was blood, taken before dendritic cell vaccination. The receptors derive from a human donor with glioblastoma.

The chain carries TRBV28 and TRBJ2-7, with TRBD1 matching over 8 bases. V trimming: 6 bases; J trimming: 3 bases; junction bases outside the gene matches: 10. The CDR3 totals 15 residues. Germline CDR1 reads MDHEN; CDR2 reads SYDVKM. In DNA, the CDR3 is TGTGCCAGCAGAGGAAGACAGGGGTGGTTCTACGAGCAGTACTTC. As protein: CASRGRQGWFYEQYF. The whole variable domain, filled in from reference TRBV28 and TRBJ2-7, reads DVKVTQSSRYLVKRTGEKVFLECVQDMDHENMFWYRQDPGLGLRLIYFSYDVKMKEKGDIPEGYSVSREKKERFSLILESASTNQTSMYLCASRGRQGWFYEQYFGPGTRLTVT.

DNA of the CDR3: TGCGCCAGCAGCTTGAGGGAGGGGAACACCGGGGAGCTGTTTTTT. Protein: CASSLREGNTGELFF. The rearrangement uses TRBV5-1 and TRBJ2-2; 7 positions agree with TRBD2. V shed 1 base and J 1 base; nucleotides not matched to a gene: 1. Germline V gene data show CDR1 as SGHRS and CDR2 as YFSETQ. This CDR3 has 15 amino acids. The full variable domain, with the rest looked up from reference TRBV5-1 and TRBJ2-2, is KAGVTQTPRYLIKTRGQQVTLSCSPISGHRSVSWYQQTPGQGLQFLFEYFSETQRNKGNFPGRFSGRQFSNSRSEMNVSTLELGDSALYLCASSLREGNTGELFFGEGSRLTVL.

This clone was seen once. The chain recombines TRBV27 with TRBJ1-5; the D gene is possibly TRBD1 (6 bases). This CDR3 is 13 amino acids long. CDR1 is MNHEY and CDR2 is SMNVEV in the germline V gene (reference sequence). Trimming pared 8 bases from V and 2 bases from J, leaving 10 bases between. This CDR3 reads CASGRQGNQPQHF. Here the CDR3 DNA reads TGTGCCAGCGGGCGACAGGGCAATCAGCCCCAGCATTTT.

This chain uses TRBV30 with TRBJ1-5; D not resolved. V was shortened by 0 bases and J by 5 bases, with 11 bases between the two germline ends. In germline, CDR1 is GTSNPN, CDR2 SVGIG (reference sequence). The CDR3 totals 14 residues. In DNA form, the CDR3 reads TGTGCCTGGAGTGTTTTGAACAGCTATCAGCCCCAGCATTTT. It specifies CAWSVLNSYQPQHF.